This T cell receptor (beta chain) stems from a study of spatial heterogeneity in lung cancer. Background on the study: A unique TCR and UMI combination showed up more than ten times in raw reads, on average.

The library protocol tagged each TCR cDNA with a unique molecular identifier. TCRdb itself ran the 5' RACE reads through MiXCR, one entry per CDR3 protein. Of 4,500 to 5,500 distinct CDR3 sequences in the sample, 30% to 35% were seen once. Time point in this sample: sample taken at primary tumor resection. The authors sequenced whole RNA from tumor, nontumor lung or frozen PBMC without sorting. The V gene end was trimmed by 7 bases and the J gene end by 5 bases; junction bases not matched to a gene: 12. The CDR3 is made up of 15 amino acids. CDR1 and CDR2 from the germline V gene are SQVTM and ANQGSEA. Regarding the study as a whole: Circulating ubiquitous expanded tumor TCRs were observed more frequently at resection than at follow-up.

Concerning this clonotype itself: Its antigen is not known. Since it is a stray read in a library aimed at alpha chains, this beta chain has a size that is not meaningful.

This sequence originates from a female donor with early-stage non-small cell lung cancer. The sequencing used PBMCs, collected at surgery. The genes are TRBV29-1 and TRBJ2-1; 9 bases agree with TRBD2. CDR3 loop: CSAPYLGLANNEQFF. The CDR3, as DNA: TGCAGCGCACCCTACCTAGGACTAGCGAACAATGAGCAGTTCTTC.